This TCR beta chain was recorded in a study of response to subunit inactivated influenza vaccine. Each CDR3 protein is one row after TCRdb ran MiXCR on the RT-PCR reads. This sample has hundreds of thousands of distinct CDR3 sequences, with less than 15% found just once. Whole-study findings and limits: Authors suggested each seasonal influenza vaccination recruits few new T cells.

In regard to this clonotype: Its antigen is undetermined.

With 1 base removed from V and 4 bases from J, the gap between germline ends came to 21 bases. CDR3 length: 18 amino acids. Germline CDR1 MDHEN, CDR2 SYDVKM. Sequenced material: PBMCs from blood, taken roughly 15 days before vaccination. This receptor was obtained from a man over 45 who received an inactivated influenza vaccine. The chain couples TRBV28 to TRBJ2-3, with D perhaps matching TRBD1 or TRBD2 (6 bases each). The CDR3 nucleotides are TGTGCCAGCAGTTTATCACTCCAGGGGACTTTCGGCGCAGATACGCAGTATTTT. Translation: CASSLSLQGTFGADTQYF.